Given below is one T cell receptor (beta chain) in context. The library was prepared for alpha chains; this beta chain is a stray read, so its frequency means little. On each TCR cDNA molecule, a unique molecular identifier was present. Via MiXCR, TCRdb re-called the 5' RACE reads, giving one row per CDR3 protein. The sample has 2,500 to 3,500 distinct CDR3 sequences, around 53% seen once; the top ten hold 2.5% to 4%. Time point specified: blood at routine non-recurrence follow-up after resection. The sequenced material consisted of unsorted whole RNA from tumor, nontumor lung or frozen PBMC. The CDR3 totals 16 residues. Trimming took off 0 bases at V and 8 bases at J, with 18 bases between the two ends. Looked up from germline, CDR1 is SGHRS and CDR2 is YFSETQ. The data belong to a study of spatial heterogeneity in lung cancer. In the study overall: Sequencing was performed on follow-up PBMC samples when available, collected at a median of approximately two years after resection.

The receptor was derived from a male donor with early-stage non-small cell lung cancer. The source was PBMCs, collected at follow-up. The chain employs TRBV5-1 and TRBJ2-1; D is possibly TRBD2 (6 bases). The chain's CDR3 is CASSLAGAGLMDEQFF. The CDR3 DNA follows: TGCGCCAGCAGCTTGGCCGGTGCGGGACTCATGGATGAGCAGTTCTTC.